These T cell receptor beta chains were read from a single sample in a study of T-cell memory formation after mild COVID-19. TCRdb independently ran MiXCR on the 5' RACE reads; one entry per CDR3 protein. Of hundreds of thousands of distinct CDR3 sequences listed, around 27% are singletons. The sequenced sample was PBMCs or a T cell subset sorted from them (not recorded which). These receptors came from an adult woman who had mild COVID-19 (a few samples of this study predate the infection). Cell type and time point are not known. CDR3s include the opening cysteine and the closing phenylalanine or tryptophan. The D gene is left open where the match is weak. Size is omitted from some rows. Given values are once, few, many or a class for expanded clones.

TRBJ2-7 | TRBV7-9 | TRBD1 | NA | CASSRTGGRYEQYF | TGTGCCAGCAGCCGGACAGGGGGCCGATACGAGCAGTACTTC
TRBJ1-2 | TRBV4-1 | NA | NA | CASSQGDIRANYGYTF | TGCGCCAGCAGCCAAGGGGACATCAGAGCTAACTATGGCTACACCTTC
TRBJ2-7 | TRBV27 | NA | NA | CASRKSSYEQYF | TGTGCCAGCCGGAAGTCCTCCTACGAGCAGTACTTC
TRBJ2-2 | TRBV4-1 | NA | many | CASSQVELITGELFF | TGCGCCAGCAGCCAAGTGGAGCTTATCACCGGGGAGCTGTTTTTT
TRBJ1-1 | TRBV11-2 | NA | NA | CASSLLGGEAFF | TGTGCCAGCAGCTTACTGGGAGGTGAAGCTTTCTTT
TRBJ2-1 | TRBV12-3/TRBV12-4 | TRBD2 | NA | CASTSSGGSPGYNEQFF | TGTGCCAGCACCTCGTCGGGGGGTTCCCCAGGCTACAATGAGCAGTTCTTC
TRBJ2-3 | TRBV7-2 | NA | few | CASSLQQGYPDTQYF | TGTGCCAGCAGCTTACAACAGGGCTATCCAGATACGCAGTATTTT
TRBJ2-4 | TRBV12-3/TRBV12-4 | TRBD2 | few | CASSFTRTSGGPKYF | TGTGCCAGCAGCTTCACACGGACTAGCGGGGGCCCTAAGTACTTC
TRBJ2-1 | TRBV2 | NA | NA | CASKLANEQFF | TGTGCCAGCAAATTAGCCAATGAGCAGTTCTTC
TRBJ2-7 | TRBV5-1 | NA | NA | CASSLDREVYEQYF | TGCGCCAGCAGCTTGGACAGGGAGGTCTACGAGCAGTACTTC
TRBJ2-3 | TRBV11-2 | TRBD2 | NA | CATIKTSSGGADTQYF | TGTGCCACGATAAAGACTTCTAGCGGGGGGGCAGATACGCAGTATTTT
TRBJ1-1 | TRBV7-8 | TRBD1 | few | CASSPRGLRNTEAFF | TGTGCCAGCAGCCCAAGGGGGCTAAGGAACACTGAAGCTTTCTTT
TRBJ1-4 | TRBV7-9 | TRBD1 | NA | CASSLRGTETYRLTNEKLFF | TGTGCCAGCAGCCTGAGGGGGACAGAGACCTATAGGCTCACGAATGAAAAACTGTTTTTT
TRBJ2-3 | TRBV4-3 | TRBD2 | few | CASSYLAGVGTDTQYF | TGCGCCAGCAGCTACCTAGCGGGAGTGGGCACAGATACGCAGTATTTT
TRBJ2-3 | TRBV6-2/TRBV6-3 | TRBD2 | NA | CASSYGGAGGTDTQYF | TGTGCCAGCAGTTACGGCGGAGCGGGAGGGACAGATACGCAGTATTTT
TRBJ1-1 | TRBV5-1 | TRBD1 | NA | CASSLRPGQGDTEAFF | TGCGCCAGCAGCTTAAGACCGGGACAGGGTGACACTGAAGCTTTCTTT
TRBJ2-1 | TRBV7-8 | NA | NA | CASSLTYEQFF | TGTGCCAGCAGCTTAACATACGAGCAGTTCTTC
TRBJ2-1 | TRBV24-1 | NA | NA | CATRDSSADEQFF | TGTGCCACACGGGACTCCAGCGCCGATGAGCAGTTCTTC
TRBJ2-7 | TRBV23-1 | NA | NA | CASSQTLRTSYEQYF | TGCGCCAGCAGTCAAACTCTCCGGACCTCCTACGAGCAGTACTTC
TRBJ2-7 | TRBV10-3 | TRBD1 | many | CAISGQGYEQYF | TGTGCCATCAGCGGACAGGGGTACGAGCAGTACTTC
TRBJ2-7 | TRBV20-1 | TRBD2 | NA | CSASPSGRGYEQYF | TGCAGTGCTAGCCCTAGCGGGAGGGGTTACGAGCAGTACTTC
TRBJ2-2 | TRBV12-3/TRBV12-4 | NA | NA | CASEAGTTGELFF | TGTGCCAGTGAGGCAGGAACCACCGGGGAGCTGTTTTTT
TRBJ2-7 | TRBV5-1 | TRBD1 | NA | CASSRGQGKSYEQYF | TGCGCCAGCAGTAGGGGACAGGGGAAGTCCTACGAGCAGTACTTC
TRBJ2-1 | TRBV14 | NA | few | CASSQPFNEQFF | TGTGCCAGCAGCCAACCTTTCAACGAGCAGTTCTTC
TRBJ2-1 | TRBV24-1 | TRBD2 | NA | CATSVAGRGEQFF | TGTGCCACCAGTGTCGCGGGGAGGGGTGAGCAGTTCTTC
TRBJ2-5 | TRBV24-1 | TRBD2 | NA | CATSDLKRGGQETQYF | TGTGCCACCAGTGATTTGAAACGGGGGGGACAAGAGACCCAGTACTTC
TRBJ2-1 | TRBV15 | NA | NA | CATSSDPGRSSYNEQFF | TGTGCCACCAGCAGTGACCCTGGACGGAGCTCCTACAATGAGCAGTTCTTC
TRBJ1-6 | TRBV6-4 | NA | NA | CASSEGGGNSPLHF | TGTGCCAGCAGTGAGGGTGGGGGGAATTCACCCCTCCACTTT
TRBJ2-1 | TRBV29-1 | NA | many | CSVDSREAGDEQFF | TGCAGCGTTGACTCGCGGGAAGCAGGGGATGAGCAGTTCTTC
TRBJ2-2 | TRBV7-9 | TRBD2 | few | CASSFAGLAENTGELFF | TGTGCCAGCAGCTTTGCAGGACTAGCGGAAAACACCGGGGAGCTGTTTTTT
TRBJ2-3 | TRBV11-2 | TRBD2 | NA | CASSRGADTQYF | TGTGCCAGCAGCCGGGGGGCAGATACGCAGTATTTT
TRBJ2-1 | TRBV20-1 | NA | few | CSAPSGTEQFF | TGCAGTGCCCCAAGCGGGACAGAGCAGTTCTTC
TRBJ2-3 | TRBV4-1 | TRBD2 | NA | CASSQDRTRGAPGDTQYF | TGCGCCAGCAGCCAAGATCGGACGCGGGGGGCCCCAGGGGATACGCAGTATTTT
TRBJ2-7 | TRBV20-1 | TRBD2 | NA | CSAKGLGGEQYF | TGCAGTGCTAAGGGACTAGGAGGCGAGCAGTACTTC
TRBJ1-1 | TRBV5-1 | NA | few | CASSSKGRGNTEAFF | TGCGCCAGCAGCAGCAAGGGAAGAGGGAACACTGAAGCTTTCTTT
TRBJ2-3 | TRBV24-1 | NA | few | CATSDLQARSTDTQYF | TGTGCCACCAGTGATTTGCAGGCCAGAAGCACAGATACGCAGTATTTT